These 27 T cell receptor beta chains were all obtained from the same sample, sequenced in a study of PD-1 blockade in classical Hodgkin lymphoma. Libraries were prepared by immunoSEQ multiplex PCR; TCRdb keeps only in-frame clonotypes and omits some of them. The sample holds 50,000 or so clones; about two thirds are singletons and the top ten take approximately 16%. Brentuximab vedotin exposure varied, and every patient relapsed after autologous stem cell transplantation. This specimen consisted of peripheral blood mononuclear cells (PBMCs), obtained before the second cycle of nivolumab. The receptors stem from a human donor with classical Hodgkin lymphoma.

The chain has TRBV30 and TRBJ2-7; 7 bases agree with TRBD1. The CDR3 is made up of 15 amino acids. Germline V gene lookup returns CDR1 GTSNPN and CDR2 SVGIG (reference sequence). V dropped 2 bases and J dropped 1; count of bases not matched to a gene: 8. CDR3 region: CAWSPPDRASYEQYF. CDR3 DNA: TGTGCCTGGAGTCCCCCCGACAGGGCGTCCTACGAGCAGTACTTC.

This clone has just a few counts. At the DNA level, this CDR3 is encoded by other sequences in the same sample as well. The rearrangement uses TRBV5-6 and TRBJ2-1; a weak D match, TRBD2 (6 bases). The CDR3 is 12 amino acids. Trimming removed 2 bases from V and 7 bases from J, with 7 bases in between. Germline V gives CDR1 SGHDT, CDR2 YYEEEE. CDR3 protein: CASSFGGNEQFF. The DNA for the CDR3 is TGTGCCAGCAGCTTTGGGGGGAATGAGCAGTTCTTC.

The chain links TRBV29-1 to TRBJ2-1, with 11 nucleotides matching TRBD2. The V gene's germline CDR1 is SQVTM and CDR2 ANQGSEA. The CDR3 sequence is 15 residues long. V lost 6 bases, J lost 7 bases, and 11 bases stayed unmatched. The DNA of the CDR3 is TGCAGCGTAGATACCCTAGCGGGAGGCTATAATGAGCAGTTCTTC. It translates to CSVDTLAGGYNEQFF.

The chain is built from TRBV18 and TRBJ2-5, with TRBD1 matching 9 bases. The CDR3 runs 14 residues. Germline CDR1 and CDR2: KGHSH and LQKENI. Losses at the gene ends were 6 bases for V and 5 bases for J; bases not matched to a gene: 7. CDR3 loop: CASSPGQGIETQYF. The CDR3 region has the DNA TGTGCCAGCTCCCCGGGACAGGGAATCGAGACCCAGTACTTC.

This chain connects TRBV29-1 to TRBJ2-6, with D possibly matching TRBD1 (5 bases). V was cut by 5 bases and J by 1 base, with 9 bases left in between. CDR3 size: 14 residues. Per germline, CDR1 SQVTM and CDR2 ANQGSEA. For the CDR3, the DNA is TGCAGCGTTTTACAGGTTTCTGGGGCCAACGTCCTGACTTTC. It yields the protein CSVLQVSGANVLTF.

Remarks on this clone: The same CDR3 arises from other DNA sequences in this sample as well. As DNA, the CDR3 is TGTGCCAGCAGTGAAGTTGGCAGCTTCTATGGCTACACCTTC. It yields the protein CASSEVGSFYGYTF. The chain has TRBV6-1 and TRBJ1-2, with D unclear. Trimming left V 1 base short and J 4 bases short, with 10 bases between. Looked up from germline, CDR1 is MNHNS and CDR2 is SASEGT. The CDR3 has 14 amino acids.

CDR3 in amino acids: CASSLAPWREGADTQYF. The CDR3 bases are TGTGCCAGCAGCTTAGCCCCTTGGCGGGAGGGGGCAGATACGCAGTATTTT. The chain carries TRBV11-2 and TRBJ2-3; 9 bases are a match to TRBD2. Germline loops: CDR1 SGHAT, CDR2 FQNNGV. This CDR3 is 17 amino acids long. The V gene end was trimmed by 1 base and the J gene end by 4 bases; junction bases not matched to a gene: 9.

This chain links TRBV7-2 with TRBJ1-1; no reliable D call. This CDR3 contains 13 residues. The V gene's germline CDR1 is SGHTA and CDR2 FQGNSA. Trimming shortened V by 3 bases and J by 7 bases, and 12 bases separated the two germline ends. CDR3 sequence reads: CASSLVHWSEAFF. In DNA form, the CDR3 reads TGTGCCAGCAGCTTGGTTCATTGGAGTGAAGCTTTCTTT. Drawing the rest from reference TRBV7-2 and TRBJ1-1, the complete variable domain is GAGVSQSPSNKVTEKGKDVELRCDPISGHTALYWYRQSLGQGLEFLIYFQGNSAPDKSGLPSDRFSAERTGGSVSTLTIQRTQQEDSAVYLCASSLVHWSEAFFGQGTRLTVV.

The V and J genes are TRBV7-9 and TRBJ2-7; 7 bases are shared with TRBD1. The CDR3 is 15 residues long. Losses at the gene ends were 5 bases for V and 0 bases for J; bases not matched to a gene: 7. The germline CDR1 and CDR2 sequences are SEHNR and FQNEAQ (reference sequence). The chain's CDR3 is CASSPGQAHSYEQYF. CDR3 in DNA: TGTGCCAGCAGCCCCGGACAGGCCCACTCCTACGAGCAGTACTTC.

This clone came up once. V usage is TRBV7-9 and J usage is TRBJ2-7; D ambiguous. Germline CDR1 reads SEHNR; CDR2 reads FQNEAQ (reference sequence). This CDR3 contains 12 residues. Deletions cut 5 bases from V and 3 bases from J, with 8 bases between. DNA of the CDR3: TGTGCCAGCAGCCCGCTTGACTACGAGCAGTACTTC. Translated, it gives CASSPLDYEQYF.

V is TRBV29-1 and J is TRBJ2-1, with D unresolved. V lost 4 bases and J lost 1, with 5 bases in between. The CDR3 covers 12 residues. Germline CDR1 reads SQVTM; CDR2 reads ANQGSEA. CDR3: CSVGGSYNEQFF. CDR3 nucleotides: TGCAGCGTTGGGGGTTCCTACAATGAGCAGTTCTTC.

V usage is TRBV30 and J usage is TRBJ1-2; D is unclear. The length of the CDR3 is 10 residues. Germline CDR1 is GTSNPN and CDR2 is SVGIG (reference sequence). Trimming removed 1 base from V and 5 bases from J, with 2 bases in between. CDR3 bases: TGTGCCTGGAGTGATTATGGCTACACCTTC. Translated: CAWSDYGYTF. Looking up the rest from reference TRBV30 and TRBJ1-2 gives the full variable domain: SQTIHQWPATLVQPVGSPLSLECTVEGTSNPNLYWYRQAAGRGLQLLFYSVGIGQISSEVPQNLSASRPQDRQFILSSKKLLLSDSGFYLCAWSDYGYTFGSGTRLTVV.

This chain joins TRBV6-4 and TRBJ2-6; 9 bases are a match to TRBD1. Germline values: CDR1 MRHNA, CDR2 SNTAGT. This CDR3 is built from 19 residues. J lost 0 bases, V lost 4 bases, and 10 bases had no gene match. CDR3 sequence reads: CASSGPGTGPFSGANVLTF. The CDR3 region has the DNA TGTGCCAGCAGTGGTCCCGGGACAGGGCCCTTCTCTGGGGCCAACGTCCTGACTTTC.

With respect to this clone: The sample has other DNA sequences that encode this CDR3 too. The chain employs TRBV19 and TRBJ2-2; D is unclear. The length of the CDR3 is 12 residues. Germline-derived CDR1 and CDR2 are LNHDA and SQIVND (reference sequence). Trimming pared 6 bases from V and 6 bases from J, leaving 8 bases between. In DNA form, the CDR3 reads TGTGCCAGTAGCCCAGATCCCGGGGAGCTGTTTTTT. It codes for CASSPDPGELFF.

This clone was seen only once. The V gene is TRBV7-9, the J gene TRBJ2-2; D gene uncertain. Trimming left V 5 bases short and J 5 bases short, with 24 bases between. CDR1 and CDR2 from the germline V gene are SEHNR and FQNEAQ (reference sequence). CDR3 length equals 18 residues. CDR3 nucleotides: TGTGCCAGCAGCAACTTTTTGCCAGCGCTAGAACGAACCGGGGAGCTGTTTTTT. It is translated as CASSNFLPALERTGELFF.

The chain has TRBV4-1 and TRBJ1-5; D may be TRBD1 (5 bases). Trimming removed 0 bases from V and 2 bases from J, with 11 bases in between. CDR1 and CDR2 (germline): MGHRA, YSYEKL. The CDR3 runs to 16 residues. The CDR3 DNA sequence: TGCGCCAGCAGCCAAGAGGCTGGGGGTCGCAATCAGCCCCAGCATTTT. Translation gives CASSQEAGGRNQPQHF.

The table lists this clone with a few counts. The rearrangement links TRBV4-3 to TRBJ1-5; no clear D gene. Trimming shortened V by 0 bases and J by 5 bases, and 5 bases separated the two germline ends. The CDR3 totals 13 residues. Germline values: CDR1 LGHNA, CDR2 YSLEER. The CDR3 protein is CASSQDSDQPQHF. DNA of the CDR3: TGCGCCAGCAGCCAAGATTCCGATCAGCCCCAGCATTTT.

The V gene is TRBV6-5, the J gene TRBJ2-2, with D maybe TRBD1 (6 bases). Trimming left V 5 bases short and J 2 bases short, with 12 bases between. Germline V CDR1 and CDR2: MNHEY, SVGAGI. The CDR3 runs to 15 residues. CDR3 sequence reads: CASSVGTTNTGELFF. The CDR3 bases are TGTGCCAGCAGTGTTGGGACAACTAACACCGGGGAGCTGTTTTTT.

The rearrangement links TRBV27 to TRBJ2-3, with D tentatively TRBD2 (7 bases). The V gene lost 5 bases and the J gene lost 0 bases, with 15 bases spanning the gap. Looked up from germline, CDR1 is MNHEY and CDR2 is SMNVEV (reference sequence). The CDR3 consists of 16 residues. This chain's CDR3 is CASSRRTGGSTDTQYF. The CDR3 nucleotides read TGTGCCAGCAGTCGACGGACGGGGGGCAGCACAGATACGCAGTATTTT.

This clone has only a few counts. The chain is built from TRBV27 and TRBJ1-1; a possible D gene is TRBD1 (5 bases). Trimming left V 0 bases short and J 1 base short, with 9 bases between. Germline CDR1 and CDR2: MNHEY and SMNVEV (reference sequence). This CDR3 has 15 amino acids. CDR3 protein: CASSLSGGSNTEAFF. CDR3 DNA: TGTGCCAGCAGTTTATCGGGGGGTTCGAACACTGAAGCTTTCTTT.

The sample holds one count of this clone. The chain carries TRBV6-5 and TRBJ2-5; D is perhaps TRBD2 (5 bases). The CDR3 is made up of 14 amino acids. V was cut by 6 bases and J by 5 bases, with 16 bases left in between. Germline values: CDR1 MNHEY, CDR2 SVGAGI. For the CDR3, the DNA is TGTGCCAGCAGCTCCCCGGGGTGGTTTGAGACCCAGTACTTC. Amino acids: CASSSPGWFETQYF.

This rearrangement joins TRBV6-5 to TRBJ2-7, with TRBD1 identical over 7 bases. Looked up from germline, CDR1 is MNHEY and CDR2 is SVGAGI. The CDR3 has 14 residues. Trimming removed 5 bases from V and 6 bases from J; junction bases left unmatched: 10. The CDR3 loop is CASSHGDRVPEQYF. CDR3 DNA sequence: TGTGCCAGCAGTCACGGAGACAGGGTCCCCGAGCAGTACTTC.

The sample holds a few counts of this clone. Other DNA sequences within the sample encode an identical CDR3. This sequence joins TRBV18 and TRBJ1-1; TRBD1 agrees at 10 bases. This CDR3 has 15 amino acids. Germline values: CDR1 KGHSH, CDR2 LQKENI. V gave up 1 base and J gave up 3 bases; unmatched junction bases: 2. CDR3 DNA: TGTGCCAGCTCACCACGGGACAGGGGAGACACTGAAGCTTTCTTT. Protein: CASSPRDRGDTEAFF.

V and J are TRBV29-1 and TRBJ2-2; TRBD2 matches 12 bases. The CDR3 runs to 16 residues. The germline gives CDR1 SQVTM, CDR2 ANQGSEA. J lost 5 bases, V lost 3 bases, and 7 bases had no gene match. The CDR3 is CSVEASGRAGTGELFF. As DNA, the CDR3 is TGCAGCGTTGAGGCTAGCGGGAGGGCCGGGACCGGGGAGCTGTTTTTT.

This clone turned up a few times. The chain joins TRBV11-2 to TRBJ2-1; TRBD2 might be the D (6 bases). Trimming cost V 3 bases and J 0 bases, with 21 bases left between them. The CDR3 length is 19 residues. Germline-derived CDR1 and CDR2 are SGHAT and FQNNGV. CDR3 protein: CASSLLRGWDLSSYNEQFF. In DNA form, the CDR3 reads TGTGCCAGCAGCTTGCTGCGGGGATGGGATCTCAGCTCCTACAATGAGCAGTTCTTC.

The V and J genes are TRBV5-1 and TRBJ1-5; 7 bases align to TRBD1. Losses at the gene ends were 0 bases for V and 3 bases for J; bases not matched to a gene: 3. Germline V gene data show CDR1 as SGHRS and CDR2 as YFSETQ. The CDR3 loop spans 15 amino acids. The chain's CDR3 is CASSLGQGLNQPQHF. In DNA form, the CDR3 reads TGCGCCAGCAGCTTGGGACAGGGCCTCAATCAGCCCCAGCATTTT.

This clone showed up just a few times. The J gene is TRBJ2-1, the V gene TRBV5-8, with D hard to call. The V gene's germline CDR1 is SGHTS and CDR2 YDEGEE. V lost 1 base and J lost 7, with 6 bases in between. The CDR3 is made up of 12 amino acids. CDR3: CASSLFKNEQFF. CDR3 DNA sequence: TGTGCCAGCAGCTTGTTTAAGAATGAGCAGTTCTTC.